Sequencing of this T cell receptor (beta chain) was carried out in a study of blood T cell repertoires in COVID-19. Study-wide context: From the United States, Italy and Spain came samples of acute and convalescent COVID-19. T cells, B-cell-depleted T cells, or PBMCs provided the cDNA or gDNA that served as material.

In the authors' methods: Reference gene primer amplification in the assay estimated nucleated cell counts. The table came from immunoSEQ multiplex PCR; TCRdb's copy has only in-frame clones and leaves some out. V and J calls and clone size are those listed in that table; D and trimming were worked out from the DNA. Of some 72,000 clones listed, about 90% are singletons. V lost 5 bases, J lost 0 bases, and 12 bases lay in between. This CDR3 contains 15 residues. Germline CDR1 reads MNHEY; CDR2 reads SVGAGI. The sequenced sample consisted of peripheral blood. The clonotype originates from a man aged 45 to 65 with active COVID-19. The chain joins TRBV6-5 to TRBJ2-3; D not resolved. Here the CDR3 reads CASSRMTRSTDTQYF. In DNA form, the CDR3 reads TGTGCCAGCAGTCGTATGACCAGGAGCACAGATACGCAGTATTTT.